This TCR beta chain was identified in a study of radiation and T cells in renal cell carcinoma. Findings and caveats of the study: Top tumor clonotypes rose in blood 2 weeks post-radiation, then contracted.

The time point denotes: blood 2 weeks post-SBRT. Treatment: 15 Gy SBRT to primary tumor, nephrectomy 4 weeks later. The protocol was immunoSEQ multiplex PCR, while the TCRdb copy is restricted to in-frame clones and leaves out a portion. The sample has around 86,000 clones; around 85% are singletons. This clone was observed a handful of times. Its matching antigen is unknown. Deletions cut 4 bases from V and 6 bases from J, with 12 bases between. Germline V gives CDR1 SGHTA, CDR2 FQGNSA. CDR3 length: 13 amino acids. This receptor was obtained from a woman in her forties or fifties with renal cell carcinoma. V gene TRBV7-2 combines with J gene TRBJ1-1; D is uncertain. The sequenced sample was blood, obtained from a patient whose treatment included radiotherapy and nephrectomy. In nucleotides, the CDR3 is TGTGCCAGCAGCTCCGGATTCGTGGCTGAAGCTTTCTTT. Translated: CASSSGFVAEAFF.